This entry features one TCR beta chain sequence. The antigen is unknown. TCRdb's copy holds only in-frame clones and misses some; the assay was immunoSEQ multiplex PCR. The table includes some 48,000 clones, 70% to 90% detected once. Receiving focal radiation plus CTLA-4 blockade with ipilimumab were patients who had chemo-refractory metastatic non-small-cell lung cancer. These data are taken from a study of radiotherapy plus CTLA-4 blockade in lung cancer. Study-level results: Peripheral blood showed expansion of tumor-derived TCR clones after radiotherapy and ipilimumab.

The CDR3 is 15 residues long. CDR1 and CDR2 from the germline V gene are SGDLS and YYNGEE. The V end was cut by 3 bases, the J end by 2 bases, with 12 bases between. The receptor was isolated from a human donor with non-small cell lung cancer that progressed on radiotherapy plus ipilimumab. Some clones in this sample may be carry-over from other donors' samples. This chain connects TRBV9 to TRBJ2-1; D is unclear. The material sequenced was peripheral blood, taken from a patient treated with radiotherapy plus ipilimumab. In DNA, the CDR3 is TGTGCCAGCAGCGGATCCGACATTACCTACAATGAGCAGTTCTTC. It codes for CASSGSDITYNEQFF.